What follows are 23 T cell receptor beta chains derived from one specimen sequenced in a study of blood T cell repertoires in COVID-19. TCRdb keeps only in-frame clones here, not all; method: immunoSEQ multiplex PCR. The table includes roughly 280,000 clones, roughly nine tenths detected once. Sequencing was done on a sample of peripheral blood. These receptor sequences come from a man in his late teens or twenties with active or convalescent COVID-19.

Many counts were recorded for this clone. V is TRBV30 and J is TRBJ1-5; TRBD1 agrees at 7 bases. CDR3 length: 14 residues. With 2 bases clipped from V and 5 bases from J, the junction kept 6 bases outside the gene matches. Germline V gene sequence: CDR1 GTSNPN, CDR2 SVGIG (reference sequence). The CDR3 DNA is TGTGCCTGGAGTATCCGACAGGGCCATCAGCCCCAGCATTTT. Translating gives CAWSIRQGHQPQHF.

This rearrangement joins TRBV6-5 to TRBJ2-1; 9 bases match TRBD2. Germline-derived CDR1 and CDR2 are MNHEY and SVGAGI. V dropped 10 bases and J dropped 10; count of bases not matched to a gene: 14. The length of the CDR3 is 14 residues. CDR3 sequence (DNA): TGTGCCACCTCGTGGCTAGCGGGGAGCGGAGAGCAGTTCTTC. Its protein is CATSWLAGSGEQFF.

V is TRBV6-4 and J is TRBJ2-7; perhaps TRBD1 as D (5 bases). The CDR3 is 14 amino acids. Germline V gene lookup returns CDR1 MRHNA and CDR2 SNTAGT. The V end lost 4 bases, the J end lost 5 bases, and 15 bases lay between the germline ends. In nucleotides, the CDR3 is TGTGCCAGCAGTGTCGAATTGGGGCCCCACGAGCAGTACTTC. It encodes CASSVELGPHEQYF.

This chain connects TRBV28 to TRBJ2-7; 9 bases agree with TRBD1. There are 14 residues in the CDR3. The ends lost 2 bases at V and 4 bases at J; junction bases unmatched: 3. Germline loops: CDR1 MDHEN, CDR2 SYDVKM. The CDR3 nucleotides are TGTGCCAGCAGTTTACCGGGACAGGGTTACGAGCAGTACTTC. Translation gives CASSLPGQGYEQYF.

The chain recombines TRBV25-1 with TRBJ1-3, with TRBD1 as a possible D gene (6 bases). The CDR3 is 17 amino acids. The V gene lost 3 bases and the J gene lost 2 bases, with 17 bases spanning the gap. Germline CDR1 and CDR2: MGHDK and SYGVNS. The CDR3 here is CASSEFLGQGTGNTIYF. The CDR3 coding sequence is TGTGCCAGCAGTGAGTTTTTAGGGCAGGGGACTGGAAACACCATATATTTT.

The V gene is TRBV7-2, the J gene TRBJ2-7, with unresolved D. Looked up from germline, CDR1 is SGHTA and CDR2 is FQGNSA. V lost 5 bases, J lost 2 bases, and 10 bases lay in between. The CDR3 is 13 amino acids. CDR3 sequence: CASSESLTYEQYF. The DNA of the CDR3 is TGTGCCAGCAGCGAAAGCCTGACCTACGAGCAGTACTTC. Drawing the rest from reference TRBV7-2 and TRBJ2-7, the complete variable domain is GAGVSQSPSNKVTEKGKDVELRCDPISGHTALYWYRQSLGQGLEFLIYFQGNSAPDKSGLPSDRFSAERTGGSVSTLTIQRTQQEDSAVYLCASSESLTYEQYFGPGTRLTVT.

V gene TRBV7-2 combines with J gene TRBJ1-1, with 7 nucleotides matching TRBD1. The germline CDR1 and CDR2 sequences are SGHTA and FQGNSA. This CDR3 comprises 14 residues. The V gene end was trimmed by 1 base and the J gene end by 8 bases; junction bases not matched to a gene: 7. CDR3 residues: CASSLGGQFWEAFF. DNA of the CDR3: TGTGCCAGCAGCTTAGGGGGACAGTTTTGGGAAGCTTTCTTT.

The chain employs TRBV9 and TRBJ2-5, with a possible D match to TRBD2 (5 bases). Trimming left V 3 bases short and J 5 bases short, with 14 bases between. The CDR3 length is 14 residues. CDR1 and CDR2 (germline): SGDLS, YYNGEE. CDR3 sequence reads: CASSAPLVTETQYF. The CDR3 DNA reads as TGTGCCAGCAGCGCCCCACTAGTAACGGAGACCCAGTACTTC.

This chain links TRBV7-2 with TRBJ2-7, with 11 bases that match TRBD2. V lost 5 bases and J lost 3; bases outside the gene matches: 3. Germline CDR1 is SGHTA and CDR2 is FQGNSA. The CDR3 runs to 14 residues. The CDR3 loop is CASSGSGGGYEQYF. CDR3 bases: TGTGCCAGCAGCGGTAGCGGGGGGGGCTACGAGCAGTACTTC.

The chain has TRBV24-1 and TRBJ2-3, with 8 bases identical to TRBD1. J was trimmed by 8 bases and V by 4 bases; bases with no gene match: 13. Germline values: CDR1 KGHDR, CDR2 SFDVKD. This CDR3 spans 16 amino acids. This CDR3 is CATSDHGQGAGGTQYF. In nucleotides, the CDR3 is TGTGCCACCAGTGACCACGGCCAGGGGGCCGGGGGTACGCAGTATTTT.

CDR3 sequence: CASSEGLGDYSPNEQFF. The CDR3 bases are TGTGCCAGCAGTGAAGGTCTGGGGGACTACTCCCCCAATGAGCAGTTCTTC. The J gene is TRBJ2-1, the V gene TRBV2; TRBD2 matches 7 bases. CDR3 size: 17 residues. V dropped 1 base and J dropped 6; count of bases not matched to a gene: 12. The V gene's germline CDR1 is SNHLY and CDR2 FYNNEI.

The chain recombines TRBV9 with TRBJ1-5; the D is unclear. Trimming removed 7 bases from V and 0 bases from J, with 17 bases in between. Germline V gene sequence: CDR1 SGDLS, CDR2 YYNGEE. The CDR3 has 16 residues. DNA for the CDR3: TGTGCCAGCGGGGAGGGCAGGCAAGATAGCAATCAGCCCCAGCATTTT. The encoded protein is CASGEGRQDSNQPQHF.

This rearrangement joins TRBV7-6 to TRBJ2-6; a weak D match, TRBD2 (6 bases). V was trimmed by 8 bases and J by 1 base, leaving 12 bases between them. Germline loops: CDR1 SGHVS, CDR2 FNYEAQ. There are 15 residues in the CDR3. CDR3 loop: CASLGGASGANVLTF. The CDR3, as DNA: TGTGCCAGCTTGGGCGGGGCGTCTGGGGCCAACGTCCTGACTTTC.

The genes are TRBV6-5 and TRBJ1-2; D not resolved. Germline V gene lookup returns CDR1 MNHEY and CDR2 SVGAGI. The CDR3 length is 15 residues. V lost 5 bases to trimming and J lost 5 bases, with 18 bases between them. This chain's CDR3 is CASSPHQWFPYGYTF. The CDR3 DNA reads TGTGCCAGCAGTCCACACCAGTGGTTCCCTTATGGCTACACCTTC.

V and J are TRBV2 and TRBJ1-4; maybe TRBD1 (5 bases). The germline V gene has CDR1 SNHLY and CDR2 FYNNEI. V was pared by 1 base and J by 11 bases, with 11 bases between. CDR3 size: 13 residues. The CDR3 DNA reads as TGTGCCAGCAGTGAAGGGGGCAGGCTGAAACTGTTTTTT. Encoded protein: CASSEGGRLKLFF.

The genes are TRBV12-5 and TRBJ1-3; unclear D gene. Germline values: CDR1 LGHNT, CDR2 FRNRAP. This CDR3 contains 15 residues. Trimming pared 1 base from V and 0 bases from J, leaving 7 bases between. As DNA, the CDR3 is TGTGCTAGTGGTTTGGGGGCAAACTCTGGAAACACCATATATTTT. Translating gives CASGLGANSGNTIYF.

This clone was detected a few times. The V gene is TRBV19, the J gene TRBJ2-7; maybe TRBD2 (6 bases). The CDR3 loop spans 15 amino acids. Germline V CDR1 and CDR2: LNHDA, SQIVND (reference sequence). With 7 bases removed from V and 0 bases from J, the gap between germline ends came to 16 bases. The CDR3 protein is CASTGFVGGSYEQYF. CDR3 in DNA: TGTGCCAGTACCGGGTTTGTGGGAGGCTCCTACGAGCAGTACTTC.

The count of this clone is one. The chain's CDR3 is CASSYQLTDLNYGYTF. The CDR3 DNA reads as TGTGCCAGCAGTTACCAATTGACAGATTTGAACTATGGCTACACCTTC. J is TRBJ1-2 and V is TRBV28; possibly TRBD1 for D (5 bases). Trimming removed 4 bases at V and 2 bases at J, with 17 bases between. This CDR3 has 16 amino acids. Germline CDR1 is MDHEN and CDR2 is SYDVKM.

This clone was seen a few times. The chain joins TRBV11-3 to TRBJ2-7, with 9 bases that match TRBD1. Germline-derived CDR1 and CDR2 are SGHNT and YENEEA. This CDR3 contains 16 residues. Losses at the gene ends were 4 bases for V and 4 bases for J; bases not matched to a gene: 11. CDR3 bases: TGTGCCAGCAGCTCGATACCGGGACAGGGAATATACGAGCAGTACTTC. Amino acid sequence: CASSSIPGQGIYEQYF.

This clone was seen just once. The chain uses TRBV30 and TRBJ1-3; 7 bases fit TRBD1. Germline CDR1 and CDR2: GTSNPN and SVGIG (reference sequence). The J segment lost 4 bases and the V segment lost 8 bases, leaving 8 bases of the junction unmatched. This CDR3 region has 13 residues. The CDR3 bases are TGTGCCCAAACAACAGGGGAAGGAAACACCATATATTTT. Protein product: CAQTTGEGNTIYF.

J is TRBJ2-1 and V is TRBV6-5, with TRBD1 as a possible D gene (5 bases). This CDR3 has 14 residues. Germline V lookup: CDR1 MNHEY, CDR2 SVGAGI. V lost 10 bases, J lost 6 bases, and 19 bases lay in between. CDR3 in DNA: TGTGCCATCCGGCCGGCAGGGTCCCCCAATGAGCAGTTCTTC. This encodes CAIRPAGSPNEQFF.

The chain has TRBV30 and TRBJ1-5; D is ambiguous. The CDR3 loop spans 17 amino acids. From germline, CDR1 is GTSNPN and CDR2 SVGIG (reference sequence). Trimming took 5 bases from V and 1 from J, leaving 21 bases between them. CDR3 coding DNA: TGTGCCTGGGCCCGTAACGATTGGGCGGGGAGCAATCAGCCCCAGCATTTT. The encoded protein is CAWARNDWAGSNQPQHF.

The rearrangement joins TRBV21-1 to TRBJ2-6; TRBD2 is the table's D call, not checked against the DNA. TRBV21-1 is annotated as a pseudogene. CDR3 length: 17 amino acids. This chain's CDR3 is CASSKAVPRVGANVLTF. The CDR3 nucleotides are TGTGCCAGCAGCAAAGCTGTTCCCCGGGTTGGGGCCAACGTCCTGACTTTC.